The 25 T cell receptor beta chains below were found in one sample sequenced in a study of T cells in Graves' hyperthyroidism and ophthalmopathy. RNA transcripts gave rise to amplified TCR beta CDR3 regions. First-round RT-PCR targeting the TCR CDR3 was performed with the HTBI primer set. TCRdb re-derived calls from the multiplex PCR reads in MiXCR, one entry per CDR3 protein. The repertoire holds about 290,000 distinct CDR3 sequences, with roughly 19% as singletons. Sequencing was carried out using blood. These TCRs come from a man aged 45-65 years with Graves' ophthalmopathy.

Concerning this clonotype itself: One end of the junction varies from germline; a read error may be responsible. Here the CDR3 reads CASRRQGILGSPLHF. The CDR3 coding sequence is TGTGCTAGCAGACGACAGGGGATATTAGGTTCACCCCTCCACTTT. The rearrangement links TRBV6-1 to TRBJ1-6, with TRBD1 matching over 8 bases. CDR1 and CDR2 (germline): MNHNS, SASEGT. CDR3 length: 15 amino acids.

This clonotype was recorded many times. This sequence joins TRBV5-1 and TRBJ2-2, with 13 bases that match TRBD2. CDR1 and CDR2 (germline): SGHRS, YFSETQ. V lost 2 bases to trimming and J lost 7 bases; unmatched junction nucleotides: 17. The CDR3 runs 20 residues. CDR3 region: CASSFSGNAGTSGTYGELFF. CDR3 DNA: TGCGCCAGCAGCTTTTCCGGAAATGCCGGGACTAGCGGGACCTACGGGGAGCTGTTTTTT.

Many counts were recorded for this clonotype. V gene TRBV30 combines with J gene TRBJ2-1, with 9 bases matching TRBD2. V gave up 4 bases and J gave up 5 bases; unmatched junction bases: 6. The germline V gene encodes CDR1 GTSNPN and CDR2 SVGIG (reference sequence). CDR3 size: 14 residues. CDR3 sequence reads: CAWTLASGNNEQFF. Here the CDR3 DNA reads TGTGCCTGGACCTTGGCTAGCGGGAACAATGAGCAGTTCTTC. Filled out from reference TRBV30 and TRBJ2-1, the complete variable domain reads SQTIHQWPATLVQPVGSPLSLECTVEGTSNPNLYWYRQAAGRGLQLLFYSVGIGQISSEVPQNLSASRPQDRQFILSSKKLLLSDSGFYLCAWTLASGNNEQFFGPGTRLTVL.

As to this clonotype: A much larger clone lies one base from this, so it may be a read error. The CDR3 ends on some other residue instead of the conserved phenylalanine or tryptophan, so this is likely a read error. The chain carries TRBV20-1 and TRBJ2-7; no firm D call. The V and J ends lost 1 base and 6 bases respectively, with 10 bases between them. CDR3 length equals 12 residues. Germline V CDR1 and CDR2: DFQATT, SNEGSKA (reference sequence). In DNA form, the CDR3 reads TGCAGTGCTAGAGCGATAGGGCGCGAGCAGTACCTC. Residues: CSARAIGREQYL.

This clonotype was observed a few times. The chain has TRBV24-1 and TRBJ2-3; D may match TRBD1 or TRBD2 (5 bases each). Germline V lookup: CDR1 KGHDR, CDR2 SFDVKD. The CDR3 consists of 15 residues. Deletions cut 3 bases from V and 0 bases from J, with 9 bases between. The CDR3 DNA reads as TGTGCCACCAGTGATCCTCGGGACAGCACAGATACGCAGTATTTT. Its translation is CATSDPRDSTDTQYF.

This clonotype was counted ten times or more. The chain employs TRBV6-1 and TRBJ2-7; D is possibly TRBD1 (7 bases). Germline V gene lookup returns CDR1 MNHNS and CDR2 SASEGT. V was cut by 7 bases and J by 7 bases, with 29 bases left in between. The CDR3 covers 17 residues. The CDR3 bases are TGTGCCAGCAACCGGGACAGCAGACTGTCGGGGAGGTGGGAGCAGTACTTC. As protein: CASNRDSRLSGRWEQYF.

This chain uses TRBV10-3 with TRBJ2-2, with D perhaps TRBD2 (5 bases). V shed 0 bases and J shed 8 bases, with 13 bases lying between them. This CDR3 has 15 residues. From germline, CDR1 is ENHRY and CDR2 SYGVKD. DNA for the CDR3: TGTGCCATCAGTGAGTCAACTAGTCGAGCAGGGGAGCTGTTTTTT. The encoded protein is CAISESTSRAGELFF.

This clonotype was recorded many times. The chain is built from TRBV5-1 and TRBJ1-1; possibly TRBD1 for D (5 bases). This CDR3 has 15 residues. From germline, CDR1 is SGHRS and CDR2 YFSETQ. V lost 4 bases and J lost 1, with 14 bases in between. As DNA, the CDR3 is TGCGCCAGCAGCGCTCAGGGTAGGGCGAACACTGAAGCTTTCTTT. Its translation: CASSAQGRANTEAFF.

This clonotype was observed a handful of times. The gene calls are TRBV19 and TRBJ2-7; TRBD1 matches 7 bases. Germline V gene sequence: CDR1 LNHDA, CDR2 SQIVND (reference sequence). V was pared by 7 bases and J by 1 base, with 7 bases of the junction left unmatched. This CDR3 has 14 residues. DNA for the CDR3: TGTGCCAGTAAGGGATCAGGGGGATCCTACGAGCAGTACTTC. Translating gives CASKGSGGSYEQYF.

This clonotype showed up many times. The chain links TRBV10-3 to TRBJ1-1, with a tentative D call TRBD1 (5 bases). This CDR3 has 15 residues. Deletions cut 3 bases from V and 4 bases from J, with 15 bases between. Germline loops: CDR1 ENHRY, CDR2 SYGVKD. As DNA, the CDR3 is TGTGCCATCAGTGAAGTAGGGGCGCGTAGCACTGAAGCTTTCTTT. This encodes CAISEVGARSTEAFF.

This clonotype was seen many times. The V call is TRBV11-2, the J call TRBJ2-1; weak D call: TRBD2 (5 bases). V was shortened by 4 bases and J by 0 bases, with 10 bases between the two germline ends. Germline CDR1 and CDR2: SGHAT and FQNNGV. The CDR3 contains 15 residues. CDR3: CASSSIAGSYNEQFF. CDR3 nucleotide sequence: TGTGCCAGCAGCTCTATCGCGGGCTCCTACAATGAGCAGTTCTTC.

This chain joins TRBV7-9 and TRBJ2-1; 16 bases fit TRBD2. The CDR3 sequence is 19 residues long. V lost 3 bases, J lost 7 bases, and 12 bases stayed unmatched. Germline V gene data show CDR1 as SEHNR and CDR2 as FQNEAQ (reference sequence). As DNA, the CDR3 is TGTGCCAGCAGCTTGCCGGGACTAGCGGGAGGGCCGTCGGGTAATGAGCAGTTCTTC. Its translation: CASSLPGLAGGPSGNEQFF.

This sequence joins TRBV28 and TRBJ2-2; D unclear. V gave up 4 bases and J gave up 10 bases, with 13 bases separating them. The CDR3 contains 13 residues. CDR1 and CDR2 from the germline V gene are MDHEN and SYDVKM. This chain's CDR3 is CASSSYGLTELFF. The DNA for the CDR3 is TGTGCCAGCAGTTCGTACGGCCTGACGGAGCTGTTTTTT.

The CDR3 bases are TGCGCCAGCAGTGGACTAGGCCGAAATGAGCAGTTCTTC. This sequence encodes CASSGLGRNEQFF. The V call is TRBV10-1, the J call TRBJ2-1, with D maybe TRBD2 (6 bases). Looked up from germline, CDR1 is WNHNN and CDR2 is SYGVQD (reference sequence). Trimming shortened V by 4 bases and J by 7 bases, and 11 bases separated the two germline ends. The CDR3 spans 13 residues.

The chain joins TRBV20-1 to TRBJ2-1; D gene unclear. Germline lookup yields CDR1 DFQATT and CDR2 SNEGSKA (reference sequence). The CDR3 is made up of 16 amino acids. V was shortened by 7 bases and J by 0 bases, with 19 bases between the two germline ends. CDR3 DNA sequence: TGCAGTGTCTCAAGGTGGGCGACATTCTCCTACAATGAGCAGTTCTTC. Protein product: CSVSRWATFSYNEQFF.

The chain joins TRBV20-1 to TRBJ1-1, with 9 bases aligning to TRBD1. With 3 bases clipped from V and 6 bases from J, the junction kept 5 bases outside the gene matches. CDR1 is DFQATT and CDR2 is SNEGSKA in the germline V gene (reference sequence). The CDR3 is 13 residues long. CDR3: CSARRDRVAEAFF. CDR3 DNA: TGCAGTGCTAGGCGGGACAGGGTTGCTGAAGCTTTCTTT.

The V gene is TRBV19, the J gene TRBJ2-1; TRBD2 matches 8 bases. The CDR3 covers 15 residues. The trim removed 3 bases at V and 7 bases at J, leaving 8 bases unmatched. Germline CDR1 is LNHDA and CDR2 is SQIVND (reference sequence). The CDR3 here is CASSISLAEWNEQFF. CDR3 nucleotides: TGTGCCAGTAGTATCTCACTAGCGGAGTGGAATGAGCAGTTCTTC.

This clonotype has a count of ten or more. This sequence joins TRBV2 and TRBJ2-5; 10 bases agree with TRBD2. The germline CDR1 and CDR2 sequences are SNHLY and FYNNEI. J was trimmed by 5 bases and V by 10 bases; bases with no gene match: 7. This CDR3 comprises 13 residues. Here the CDR3 reads CATGAGGRETQYF. The CDR3 DNA follows: TGTGCCACCGGAGCGGGAGGGCGGGAGACCCAGTACTTC.

This clonotype was detected only a few times. The chain links TRBV18 to TRBJ2-5, with D possibly being TRBD2 (6 bases). The CDR3 is made up of 15 amino acids. CDR1 is KGHSH and CDR2 is LQKENI in the germline V gene. Trimming stripped 2 bases from V and 2 bases from J, with 12 bases between. Written as DNA, the CDR3 is TGTGCCAGCTCACCAACGGGGGTGTGGCAAGAGACCCAGTACTTC. This gives the protein CASSPTGVWQETQYF.

The chain has TRBV18 and TRBJ2-5, with 13 bases lining up with TRBD2. This CDR3 spans 17 amino acids. CDR1 and CDR2 (germline): KGHSH, LQKENI. The V and J ends lost 2 bases and 3 bases, in that order; junction bases with no gene match: 6. The CDR3 DNA sequence: TGTGCCAGCTCACCAATCAGAGGACTAGCGGGAGAAGAGACCCAGTACTTC. The encoded protein is CASSPIRGLAGEETQYF.

About this clonotype itself: A single base separates this from a much larger clone, so it may be a read error. The CDR3 DNA reads as TGTGCCAGCAGCCCCGAGCGGCCCACCTTCCTAGATACGCAGTATTTT. Translated, it gives CASSPERPTFLDTQYF. The chain carries TRBV5-5 and TRBJ2-3, with D possibly TRBD2 on 5 matching bases. This CDR3 spans 16 amino acids. CDR1 is SGHKS, CDR2 YYEKEE, per germline (reference sequence). V lost 4 bases and J lost 5, with 20 bases in between.

This clonotype turned up a few times. The chain carries TRBV20-1 and TRBJ2-4, with D tentatively TRBD1 (6 bases). Trimming took off 5 bases at V and 2 bases at J, with 16 bases between the two ends. CDR3 length: 15 amino acids. The germline V gene encodes CDR1 DFQATT and CDR2 SNEGSKA (reference sequence). CDR3 residues: CSAPMDRGPKNIQYF. DNA for the CDR3: TGCAGTGCTCCTATGGACAGAGGACCCAAAAACATTCAGTACTTC.

The chain links TRBV5-4 to TRBJ1-4; 11 nucleotides match TRBD1. The CDR3 spans 15 residues. Unmatched junction bases numbered 6, after V lost 3 bases and J lost 8 bases. Germline CDR1 is SGHNT and CDR2 is YYREEE (reference sequence). CDR3 residues: CASSSPGQGEEKLFF. The CDR3, as DNA: TGTGCCAGCAGCTCTCCGGGACAGGGGGAAGAAAAACTGTTTTTT.

This clonotype was seen just once. V is TRBV20-1 and J is TRBJ2-7; D may be TRBD1 or TRBD2 (5 bases each). Germline V gene lookup returns CDR1 DFQATT and CDR2 SNEGSKA (reference sequence). The length of the CDR3 is 15 residues. Trimming shortened V by 5 bases and J by 3 bases, and 20 bases separated the two germline ends. CDR3 nucleotides: TGCAGTGCTCTTTCTGCCGGGGCAGGGAACTACGAGCAGTACTTC. It codes for CSALSAGAGNYEQYF.

This clonotype was seen ten or more times. The rearrangement links TRBV28 to TRBJ2-3; no firm D call. CDR3 size: 15 residues. Germline loops: CDR1 MDHEN, CDR2 SYDVKM. With 4 bases removed from V and 3 bases from J, the gap between germline ends came to 14 bases. For the CDR3, the DNA is TGTGCCAGCAGTTCCCCTTCCCGGGTTACAGATACGCAGTATTTT. Amino acids: CASSSPSRVTDTQYF.